Included here is one T cell receptor beta chain sequence, with context. Its antigen is unknown. The sample belongs to a study of T-cell memory formation after mild COVID-19. At the level of the study: Each donor largely had its own TCR clusters. Study-wide results and limits: Some clones that responded were present in memory (sampled pre-infection), which suggests cross-reactive memory joined. Shrinking CD4+ clones were chiefly CM and EM; CD8+ ones were chiefly EMRA.

CDR1 LGHDT and CDR2 YNNKEL come from the germline V gene (reference sequence). Trimming cost V 4 bases and J 2 bases, with 15 bases left between them. This CDR3 contains 16 residues. TCR alpha and TCR beta cDNA libraries with sample barcodes and UMIs came from 5'RACE using constant-segment primers. TCRdb reanalysed the 5' RACE reads using MiXCR and keeps one entry per CDR3 protein. The data contain almost 550,000 distinct CDR3 sequences, roughly 22% of them singletons. The clonotype originates from an adult woman who had mild COVID-19 (a few samples of this study predate the infection). Cell type and time point are not known. The sample consisted of PBMCs or a T cell subset sorted from them (not recorded which). The rearrangement links TRBV3-1 to TRBJ1-5; D is ambiguous. CDR3 nucleotides: TGTGCCAGCAGCCCCCACACTGAGCCAGGCAATCAGCCCCAGCATTTT. It yields the protein CASSPHTEPGNQPQHF.